This T cell receptor (beta chain) derives from a study of blood T cell repertoires in COVID-19. In the original workflow: Reference gene primer amplification yielded estimated nucleated cell counts. Profiling relied on immunoSEQ multiplex PCR, and the TCRdb table lists in-frame clones only, not all of them. The V and J calls and clone size are taken from that table; D and trimming were inferred from the DNA. The data show approximately 160,000 clones, more than 85% seen once. The CDR3 extends over 15 amino acids. The germline V gene has CDR1 KGHSH and CDR2 LQKENI. The germline V and J ends were trimmed by 5 bases and 6 bases, with 19 bases remaining between them. It was during active infection that Seattle patients were enrolled and then longitudinally followed.

This sequence originates from a woman aged 55-75 years with COVID-19, enrolled during active disease. The sequenced material came from peripheral blood. The rearrangement uses TRBV18 and TRBJ1-2; D is perhaps TRBD1 (6 bases). CDR3 bases: TGTGCCAGCTCAATCCGGGACAATCTATCGCATGGCTACACCTTC. Its protein product is CASSIRDNLSHGYTF.